This TCR beta chain appears in the sequencing data of a study of OX40 agonist ivuxolimab in advanced cancers. As for the study in general: Among those enrolled, mean age was approximately 60 years (range roughly 23 to 90) and roughly 84% were male. Study observations and caveats: In general, CD8+ T cells held more expanded clones than CD4+ did, on average.

The V end was cut by 5 bases, the J end by 4 bases, with 15 bases between. The V gene's germline CDR1 is MDHEN and CDR2 SYDVKM. The CDR3 runs to 15 residues. Libraries were prepared by immunoSEQ multiplex PCR; TCRdb keeps only in-frame clonotypes and omits some of them. Counted here are 65,000 to 85,000 clones, 88% occurring once; the ten biggest clones make up roughly 0.59%. To note about this clone: Its antigen is as yet unknown.

This sample comprised CD4+ or CD8+ T cells sorted from blood, obtained in a trial of the OX40 agonist ivuxolimab. The rearrangement links TRBV28 to TRBJ1-3; TRBD1 is a possible D gene (5 bases). The source of this sequence is an adult with an advanced solid tumor such as melanoma, head and neck, liver or kidney cancer. The CDR3: CASSDPGTGGNTIYF. The CDR3 nucleotides are TGTGCCAGCAGTGACCCCGGGACGGGAGGAAACACCATATATTTT. Full variable domain (rest looked up from reference TRBV28 and TRBJ1-3): DVKVTQSSRYLVKRTGEKVFLECVQDMDHENMFWYRQDPGLGLRLIYFSYDVKMKEKGDIPEGYSVSREKKERFSLILESASTNQTSMYLCASSDPGTGGNTIYFGEGSWLTVV.